These 18 T cell receptor beta chains share one sample of origin, sequenced in a study of Ad26.COV2.S vaccination and SARS-CoV-2 variants (dated by TCRdb to the early 2020s). What the treatment or condition label conveys for this sample: around 19 received Ad26.COV2.S at low or high dose, single or two shots; 5 received placebo; per-sample allocation not given. For vaccine and placebo recipients, repertoires were sequenced using samples collected on day 63 after the first injection. To prepare the library, the immunoSEQ multiplex PCR assay was applied. The clones in this table, taken by TCRdb from immuneACCESS, are in-frame only. Not every clone is retained; where verified, under half of the shortfall comes from an unresolved V gene, and the cause of the rest is unknown. Here the sample has hundreds of thousands of clones; 80% to 95% occur a single time. 10% to 15% of the sample belongs to the ten largest clones.

The sequenced sample was peripheral blood, obtained in a trial of Ad26.COV2.S vaccine versus placebo. Every receptor here comes from a person between 18 and 59 years old who received the Ad26.COV2.S COVID-19 vaccine or a placebo.

The CDR3 spells CASSIREGEQFF. Written as DNA, the CDR3 is TGTGCCAGCAGCATCAGGGAGGGTGAGCAGTTCTTC. This chain uses TRBV7-9 with TRBJ2-1; TRBD2 matches 7 bases. The CDR3 consists of 12 residues. Germline CDR1 reads SEHNR; CDR2 reads FQNEAQ (reference sequence). V lost 5 bases to trimming and J lost 9 bases; unmatched junction nucleotides: 4.

The chain combines TRBV19 with TRBJ1-3; no firm D call. The germline V gene encodes CDR1 LNHDA and CDR2 SQIVND (reference sequence). Trimming left V 5 bases short and J 4 bases short, with 12 bases between. The CDR3 runs 14 residues. The CDR3 here is CASSFGRSGNTIYF. Written as DNA, the CDR3 is TGTGCCAGTAGTTTCGGCAGAAGCGGAAACACCATATATTTT.

The V gene is TRBV9, the J gene TRBJ1-1; weak D call: TRBD1 (5 bases). Germline V CDR1 and CDR2: SGDLS, YYNGEE. CDR3 length: 13 amino acids. The V gene lost 5 bases and the J gene lost 5 bases, with 13 bases spanning the gap. CDR3 loop: CASSLGQATEAFF. The DNA of the CDR3 is TGTGCCAGCAGTCTTGGACAAGCGACTGAAGCTTTCTTT. The complete variable domain, with remaining parts taken from reference TRBV9 and TRBJ1-1, reads DSGVTQTPKHLITATGQRVTLRCSPRSGDLSVYWYQQSLDQGLQFLIQYYNGEERAKGNILERFSAQQFPDLHSELNLSSLELGDSALYFCASSLGQATEAFFGQGTRLTVV.

V gene TRBV7-2 combines with J gene TRBJ2-1; 10 nucleotides line up with TRBD2. This CDR3 has 15 amino acids. The V segment lost 4 bases and the J segment 3 bases; nucleotides outside the gene matches: 3. Germline CDR1 SGHTA, CDR2 FQGNSA. CDR3 in DNA: TGTGCCAGCAGCTCCCAGCGGGAGGGCTACAATGAGCAGTTCTTC. It encodes CASSSQREGYNEQFF.

The chain is built from TRBV27 and TRBJ2-1; TRBD2 matches 10 bases. After removal of 6 bases from V and 3 bases from J, the junction contained 5 bases not matched to a gene. Germline assignment: CDR1 MNHEY and CDR2 SMNVEV (reference sequence). CDR3 length: 15 amino acids. In DNA form, the CDR3 reads TGTGCCAGCAGCCCTCTAGCGGGAGTCTACAATGAGCAGTTCTTC. Protein sequence: CASSPLAGVYNEQFF.

The CDR3: CASSIDELAAYNEQFF. CDR3 in DNA: TGTGCCAGTAGTATTGACGAACTAGCGGCCTACAATGAGCAGTTCTTC. The chain carries TRBV19 and TRBJ2-1; TRBD2 aligns across 8 bases. This CDR3 has 16 amino acids. The J segment lost 2 bases and the V segment lost 3 bases, leaving 6 bases of the junction unmatched. CDR1 is LNHDA, CDR2 SQIVND, per germline (reference sequence).

The chain combines TRBV7-9 with TRBJ2-5; 8 bases align to TRBD1. Germline V gene sequence: CDR1 SEHNR, CDR2 FQNEAQ (reference sequence). V lost 0 bases, J lost 3 bases, and 9 bases stayed unmatched. CDR3 length equals 17 residues. CDR3 residues: CASSLAPDRVREETQYF. DNA for the CDR3: TGTGCCAGCAGCTTAGCGCCGGACAGGGTTCGCGAAGAGACCCAGTACTTC.

The V gene is TRBV27, the J gene TRBJ2-7, with a weak D call TRBD1 (6 bases). This CDR3 has 12 residues. V lost 4 bases to trimming and J lost 3 bases, with 7 bases between them. From germline, CDR1 is MNHEY and CDR2 SMNVEV (reference sequence). DNA for the CDR3: TGTGCCAGCAGTTCGGACAGCTACGAGCAGTACTTC. Amino acids: CASSSDSYEQYF.

The genes are TRBV10-3 and TRBJ2-2, with D possibly TRBD1 on 6 matching bases. The V and J ends lost 7 bases and 0 bases respectively, with 12 bases between them. The CDR3 is 15 amino acids. CDR1 is ENHRY and CDR2 is SYGVKD in the germline V gene. Here the CDR3 DNA reads TGTGCCATCACCGGGACAACTACGAACACCGGGGAGCTGTTTTTT. This translates into CAITGTTTNTGELFF.

This chain links TRBV21-1 with TRBJ2-1; the DNA was not compared with TRBD1, the D call given in the table. TRBV21-1 is a known pseudogene. The CDR3 has 18 residues. The CDR3 DNA reads TGTGCCAGCAAAAATAACAGGGCTTCCGTTATACTGTACAATGAGCAGTTCTTC. It yields the protein CASKNNRASVILYNEQFF.

Notes on this clone: Other nucleotide sequences in the sample specify the same CDR3. This chain joins TRBV18 and TRBJ2-7; the match to TRBD1 covers 7 bases. V was clipped by 4 bases and J by 0 bases; unmatched bases: 3. The CDR3 has 14 amino acids. The V gene's germline CDR1 is KGHSH and CDR2 LQKENI. The CDR3 is CASSRQGSSYEQYF. CDR3 nucleotide sequence: TGTGCCAGCTCACGACAGGGTAGCTCCTACGAGCAGTACTTC.

The CDR3 DNA reads as TGTGCCAGCAGCTTAGAGGATCCCAGGGTGAGCCCTCAGCCCCAGCATTTT. Translation: CASSLEDPRVSPQPQHF. This chain joins TRBV7-2 and TRBJ1-5, with D perhaps TRBD1 (5 bases). The CDR3 is 17 amino acids. Trimming removed 1 base from V and 6 bases from J, with 19 bases in between. CDR1 SGHTA and CDR2 FQGNSA come from the germline V gene.

The V and J genes are TRBV19 and TRBJ2-1; the D gene is possibly TRBD1 (6 bases). The CDR3 runs to 14 residues. The V end lost 3 bases, the J end lost 6 bases, and 12 bases lay between the germline ends. The germline V gene has CDR1 LNHDA and CDR2 SQIVND (reference sequence). DNA of the CDR3: TGTGCCAGTAGTATGATGTCACAGGGCAATGAGCAGTTCTTC. Translated, it gives CASSMMSQGNEQFF. Looking up the rest from reference TRBV19 and TRBJ2-1 gives the full variable domain: DGGITQSPKYLFRKEGQNVTLSCEQNLNHDAMYWYRQDPGQGLRLIYYSQIVNDFQKGDIAEGYSVSREKKESFPLTVTSAQKNPTAFYLCASSMMSQGNEQFFGPGTRLTVL.

Notes on this clone: The limits of the CDR3 on the DNA are not certain, so only TCRdb's listed CDR3 is given. The gene calls are TRBV21-1 and TRBJ2-3; the table's TRBD1 call for D was not verified on the DNA. TRBV21-1 corresponds to a pseudogene. The CDR3 is 18 amino acids long, termini counted. The CDR3 loop reads CASKILQGVASGTDTQYF.

This chain connects TRBV27 to TRBJ2-7; TRBD2 matches 15 bases. Per germline, CDR1 MNHEY and CDR2 SMNVEV (reference sequence). This CDR3 has 18 amino acids. Unmatched junction bases numbered 7, after V lost 4 bases and J lost 0 bases. DNA of the CDR3: TGTGCCAGCAGTTGGACTAGCGGGAGGGCCCTAAGCTCCTACGAGCAGTACTTC. This codes for CASSWTSGRALSSYEQYF.

This clone turned up a few times. The chain recombines TRBV18 with TRBJ1-1; 9 nucleotides agree with TRBD1. The CDR3 contains 17 residues. The germline CDR1 and CDR2 sequences are KGHSH and LQKENI. V shed 2 bases and J 0 bases; nucleotides not matched to a gene: 7. The CDR3 loop is CASSPTERDRVNTEAFF. The DNA for the CDR3 is TGTGCCAGCTCACCAACTGAACGGGACAGGGTGAACACTGAAGCTTTCTTT.

The chain links TRBV7-8 to TRBJ2-2; TRBD1 matches at 7 bases. Germline lookup yields CDR1 SGHVS and CDR2 FQNEAQ. This CDR3 region has 18 residues. The trim removed 1 base at V and 0 bases at J, leaving 8 bases unmatched. In nucleotides, the CDR3 is TGTGCCAGCAGCTTAGGGACCTGGACAGGAGCGAACACCGGGGAGCTGTTTTTT. Its translation: CASSLGTWTGANTGELFF.

The chain carries TRBV4-1 and TRBJ2-2; TRBD2 matches 8 bases. Looked up from germline, CDR1 is MGHRA and CDR2 is YSYEKL. This CDR3 spans 18 amino acids. The J segment lost 5 bases and the V segment lost 3 bases, leaving 14 bases of the junction unmatched. DNA for the CDR3: TGCGCCAGCAGCCATTCGGCGGCGGGAGGAGATGTTACCGGGGAGCTGTTTTTT. Its translation: CASSHSAAGGDVTGELFF.